The 18 T cell receptor beta chains in this list originate from one sample, sequenced in a study of shared clonotypes between healthy human individuals. The data were produced by immunoSEQ multiplex PCR, yet TCRdb's version contains in-frame clones alone and is incomplete. Here the sample spans hundreds of thousands of clones, over 65% being singletons. Sequencing was done on a sample of memory CD4+ T cells sorted from blood. Subset meaning: CD45RA-negative fraction. These receptor sequences come from a woman aged 25 to 39 in good health.

The chain carries TRBV10-2 and TRBJ2-1; TRBD2 aligns across 13 bases. Losses at the gene ends were 0 bases for V and 8 bases for J; bases not matched to a gene: 7. The CDR3 consists of 17 residues. The germline V gene has CDR1 WSHSY and CDR2 SAAADI. CDR3 DNA sequence: TGCGCCAGCAGTGAGTCGATAGGACTAGCGGGAGAGCATGAGCAGTTCTTC. Translated, it gives CASSESIGLAGEHEQFF.

V usage is TRBV27 and J usage is TRBJ2-1; tentatively, D is TRBD2 (5 bases). V was pared by 0 bases and J by 7 bases, with 19 bases between. Germline V gene lookup returns CDR1 MNHEY and CDR2 SMNVEV (reference sequence). The CDR3 has 17 residues. In nucleotides, the CDR3 is TGTGCCAGCAGTTTATCGTTCGTTTCGGCTAGCAGGAATGAGCAGTTCTTC. As protein: CASSLSFVSASRNEQFF.

The genes are TRBV6-5 and TRBJ2-1, with TRBD2 as a possible D gene (5 bases). The CDR3 loop spans 12 amino acids. Germline V gene sequence: CDR1 MNHEY, CDR2 SVGAGI. V lost 5 bases and J lost 7, with 9 bases in between. The CDR3 spells CASSKLGNEQFF. Here the CDR3 DNA reads TGTGCCAGCAGTAAACTAGGTAATGAGCAGTTCTTC.

The chain is built from TRBV12-5 and TRBJ1-2, with D possibly TRBD1 on 6 matching bases. Trimming cost V 1 base and J 4 bases, with 19 bases left between them. CDR3 size: 17 residues. CDR1 and CDR2 (germline): LGHNT, FRNRAP. The CDR3 coding sequence is TGTGCTAGTGGTTTGGATCCGTTAGGGGGTGTTATCTATGGCTACACCTTC. Translated: CASGLDPLGGVIYGYTF.

This chain uses TRBV27 with TRBJ2-7, with D unresolved. The ends were cut back, 7 bases at V and 3 bases at J, with 22 bases in the middle. The CDR3 runs to 16 residues. Germline loops: CDR1 MNHEY, CDR2 SMNVEV (reference sequence). CDR3: CASIPRLSTGNYEQYF. CDR3 DNA: TGTGCCAGCATCCCACGACTGAGCACCGGTAACTACGAGCAGTACTTC.

The V gene is TRBV2, the J gene TRBJ1-5; 8 positions agree with TRBD1. Germline CDR1 and CDR2: SNHLY and FYNNEI. The CDR3 length is 15 residues. V lost 6 bases and J lost 7; bases outside the gene matches: 11. CDR3 sequence: CASSPRTGIYQPQHF. CDR3 nucleotides: TGTGCCAGCAGCCCGAGGACAGGGATTTACCAGCCCCAGCATTTT.

This clone was observed at least ten times. Other DNA sequences in this specimen translate into the identical CDR3. The V and J genes are TRBV6-1 and TRBJ2-1, with a weak D call TRBD2 (5 bases). Germline V gene data show CDR1 as MNHNS and CDR2 as SASEGT. The CDR3 extends over 12 amino acids. Trimming took 8 bases from V and 5 from J, leaving 10 bases between them. The CDR3, as DNA: TGTGCCAGCTTACTAGACGACAATGAGCAGTTCTTC. This gives the protein CASLLDDNEQFF.

V usage is TRBV19 and J usage is TRBJ2-3; D not certain. The length of the CDR3 is 18 residues. Trimming removed 0 bases from V and 4 bases from J, with 20 bases in between. Germline CDR1 LNHDA, CDR2 SQIVND (reference sequence). For the CDR3, the DNA is TGTGCCAGTAGTATAGAGCCCCCCTCAGGTCTGGCTTCAGATACGCAGTATTTT. Residues: CASSIEPPSGLASDTQYF.

Note on this clone: The sample carries other DNA sequences with the same CDR3. V is TRBV27 and J is TRBJ1-1; D remains ambiguous. V lost 4 bases and J 3 bases, leaving 9 bases between the germline ends. The CDR3 is made up of 13 amino acids. Germline CDR1 reads MNHEY; CDR2 reads SMNVEV (reference sequence). CDR3 residues: CASSSPPDTEAFF. The CDR3 DNA sequence: TGTGCCAGCAGTTCCCCTCCTGACACTGAAGCTTTCTTT.

This clone was found once. This rearrangement joins TRBV28 to TRBJ2-7; possibly TRBD1 for D (6 bases). This CDR3 contains 12 residues. Germline V lookup: CDR1 MDHEN, CDR2 SYDVKM. CDR3 loop: CVARGGPYEQYF. In nucleotides, the CDR3 is TGTGTCGCCAGAGGGGGACCCTACGAGCAGTACTTC.

The chain carries TRBV11-3 and TRBJ2-1; D not resolved. The CDR3 length is 15 residues. Germline-derived CDR1 and CDR2 are SGHNT and YENEEA. Trimming took off 4 bases at V and 0 bases at J, with 10 bases between the two ends. The CDR3 DNA reads as TGTGCCAGCAGCTCAGACGGATCCTCCTACAATGAGCAGTTCTTC. It translates to CASSSDGSSYNEQFF.

This clone showed up just a few times. The V gene is TRBV19, the J gene TRBJ1-5; possibly TRBD1 for D (5 bases). Trimming stripped 4 bases from V and 5 bases from J, with 18 bases between. The V gene's germline CDR1 is LNHDA and CDR2 SQIVND (reference sequence). The CDR3 consists of 16 residues. CDR3 protein: CASSSLLWGSDQPQHF. In DNA, the CDR3 is TGTGCCAGTAGTAGTCTTCTATGGGGGAGTGATCAGCCCCAGCATTTT.

The chain has TRBV5-1 and TRBJ2-7; no clear D. V lost 0 bases, J lost 5 bases, and 12 bases lay in between. Germline V lookup: CDR1 SGHRS, CDR2 YFSETQ. This CDR3 comprises 14 residues. The CDR3 DNA reads TGCGCCAGCAGCTTGGGGGCCCCCCTCGACGAGCAGTACTTC. Residues: CASSLGAPLDEQYF.

The rearrangement links TRBV5-5 to TRBJ1-2; D is perhaps TRBD1 (5 bases). The CDR3 runs to 14 residues. V was pared by 0 bases and J by 4 bases, with 10 bases between. Germline CDR1 and CDR2: SGHKS and YYEKEE (reference sequence). The CDR3 sequence is CASSLDRIGYGYTF. The CDR3 DNA is TGTGCCAGCAGCTTGGACAGGATTGGCTATGGCTACACCTTC.

The rearrangement links TRBV4-1 to TRBJ2-2; perhaps TRBD2 as D (5 bases). The CDR3 totals 16 residues. V was pared by 1 base and J by 5 bases, with 14 bases between. Germline lookup yields CDR1 MGHRA and CDR2 YSYEKL. The CDR3 protein is CASSQAQRSGTGELFF. For the CDR3, the DNA is TGCGCCAGCAGCCAAGCCCAGCGGAGCGGTACCGGGGAGCTGTTTTTT.

J is TRBJ1-5 and V is TRBV7-2, with D maybe TRBD1 (5 bases). The V end was cut by 5 bases, the J end by 1 base, with 9 bases between. The CDR3 runs 14 residues. The germline CDR1 and CDR2 sequences are SGHTA and FQGNSA. CDR3 in amino acids: CASSTGPSNQPQHF. The CDR3 nucleotides read TGTGCCAGCAGCACGGGACCGAGCAATCAGCCCCAGCATTTT.

The chain combines TRBV6-1 with TRBJ2-3; TRBD1 might be the D (6 bases). The V end was cut by 6 bases, the J end by 1 base, with 11 bases between. Germline V gene sequence: CDR1 MNHNS, CDR2 SASEGT. The CDR3 extends over 14 amino acids. This CDR3 is CASRTGWGTDTQYF. DNA for the CDR3: TGTGCCAGCAGGACAGGTTGGGGCACAGATACGCAGTATTTT.

This clone has at least ten counts. This chain uses TRBV27 with TRBJ2-3; possibly TRBD2 for D (6 bases). The germline V gene has CDR1 MNHEY and CDR2 SMNVEV (reference sequence). V lost 3 bases and J lost 6, with 22 bases in between. This CDR3 has 17 residues. CDR3 nucleotide sequence: TGTGCCAGCAGTTTTAACGCGGACCGCCCCCGGGGGGATACGCAGTATTTT. Encoded protein: CASSFNADRPRGDTQYF.